These 14 T cell receptor beta chains share one sample of origin, sequenced in a study of beta chain features in type 1 diabetes. Which antigens these TCRs recognize remains unknown. The entirety of the isolated RNA underwent reverse transcription, so expressed TCRB transcripts were sequenced. TCRdb's copy holds only in-frame clones and misses some; the assay was immunoSEQ multiplex PCR. The repertoire holds roughly 24,000 clones, more than 45% seen once, with 0.37% in the top ten. Study-wide points: Among patients with Type 1 diabetes, TCRB CDR3s were moderately but significantly shorter in every one of the four CD4+ subsets.

Input material: stem cell memory CD4+ T cells from blood. These receptor sequences come from a man aged 18 to 29 with type 1 diabetes.

This clone was recorded a few times. The V and J genes are TRBV6-5 and TRBJ2-5; no reliable D call. The V gene's germline CDR1 is MNHEY and CDR2 SVGAGI. Trimming removed 6 bases from V and 1 base from J, with 12 bases in between. CDR3 size: 14 residues. CDR3 bases: TGTGCCAGCAGAGCTGACAATTTCCAAGAGACCCAGTACTTC. Amino acids: CASRADNFQETQYF.

The gene calls are TRBV2 and TRBJ1-3; D gene ambiguous. Germline values: CDR1 SNHLY, CDR2 FYNNEI. Trimming took 6 bases from V and 1 from J, leaving 7 bases between them. The CDR3 is 13 amino acids. This CDR3 is CASRGLSGNTIYF. DNA of the CDR3: TGTGCCAGCAGGGGCCTTTCTGGAAACACCATATATTTT. The variable domain in full, with the rest retrieved from reference TRBV2 and TRBJ1-3, is EPEVTQTPSHQVTQMGQEVILRCVPISNHLYFYWYRQILGQKVEFLVSFYNNEISEKSEIFDDQFSVERPDGSNFTLKIRSTKLEDSAMYFCASRGLSGNTIYFGEGSWLTVV.

DNA of the CDR3: TGTGCCAGTAAGGGCTGGGAGGGTTTGGGCACTGAAGCTTTCTTT. Its protein is CASKGWEGLGTEAFF. J is TRBJ1-1 and V is TRBV19; D is unclear. Germline values: CDR1 LNHDA, CDR2 SQIVND (reference sequence). The length of the CDR3 is 15 residues. V lost 7 bases and J lost 4, with 19 bases in between.

This chain links TRBV7-2 with TRBJ2-6; D gene uncertain. V lost 5 bases and J lost 0, with 8 bases in between. From germline, CDR1 is SGHTA and CDR2 FQGNSA. The CDR3 consists of 15 residues. The CDR3, as DNA: TGTGCCAGCAGCCGCGATTACTCTGGGGCCAACGTCCTGACTTTC. This encodes CASSRDYSGANVLTF. Supplemented by reference TRBV7-2 and TRBJ2-6, the full variable domain reads GAGVSQSPSNKVTEKGKDVELRCDPISGHTALYWYRQSLGQGLEFLIYFQGNSAPDKSGLPSDRFSAERTGGSVSTLTIQRTQQEDSAVYLCASSRDYSGANVLTFGAGSRLTVL.

This chain uses TRBV2 with TRBJ2-5; D gene uncertain. Germline V gene data show CDR1 as SNHLY and CDR2 as FYNNEI. This CDR3 comprises 15 residues. V was cut by 4 bases and J by 3 bases, with 15 bases left in between. CDR3: CASSAPRRSEETQYF. CDR3 DNA sequence: TGTGCCAGCAGTGCGCCCAGGCGTAGTGAAGAGACCCAGTACTTC.

The chain carries TRBV6-5 and TRBJ2-1, with TRBD2 matching over 7 bases. The CDR3 extends over 14 amino acids. The V and J ends lost 0 bases and 7 bases, in that order; junction bases with no gene match: 3. Germline CDR1 is MNHEY and CDR2 is SVGAGI. The CDR3 DNA sequence: TGTGCCAGCAGTTACTCTGAGCGGGAAAATGAGCAGTTCTTC. As protein: CASSYSERENEQFF.

The chain joins TRBV18 to TRBJ1-2; TRBD1 aligns across 7 bases. Germline assignment: CDR1 KGHSH and CDR2 LQKENI. The CDR3 totals 15 residues. V lost 3 bases and J lost 0; bases outside the gene matches: 4. The CDR3 bases are TGTGCCAGCTCACCCACGACAGGGCCTAACTATGGCTACACCTTC. Translation gives CASSPTTGPNYGYTF.

In its sample, this clone was seen a few times. This rearrangement joins TRBV5-1 to TRBJ2-1; D is perhaps TRBD2 (6 bases). The CDR3 extends over 15 amino acids. Germline V gene sequence: CDR1 SGHRS, CDR2 YFSETQ. Trimming took off 0 bases at V and 3 bases at J, with 10 bases between the two ends. CDR3 sequence: CASSLGGASYNEQFF. Here the CDR3 DNA reads TGCGCCAGCAGCTTGGGCGGGGCTAGCTACAATGAGCAGTTCTTC.

The V gene is TRBV5-1, the J gene TRBJ2-3, with unresolved D. V gave up 4 bases and J gave up 1 base, with 19 bases separating them. Germline loops: CDR1 SGHRS, CDR2 YFSETQ. The CDR3 loop spans 17 amino acids. DNA for the CDR3: TGCGCCAGCAGCCCGCCCCAGACTCAATTTGGCACAGATACGCAGTATTTT. Translating it yields CASSPPQTQFGTDTQYF.

There are a few counts of this clone. V usage is TRBV6-1 and J usage is TRBJ2-5, with D possibly matching TRBD2 (5 bases). Looked up from germline, CDR1 is MNHNS and CDR2 is SASEGT. The V end lost 7 bases, the J end lost 2 bases, and 17 bases lay between the germline ends. The CDR3 covers 15 residues. CDR3 sequence: CASNPLGFSQETQYF. The CDR3 DNA sequence: TGTGCCAGCAACCCACTAGGTTTCTCTCAAGAGACCCAGTACTTC.

This chain uses TRBV2 with TRBJ2-7, with 9 positions matching TRBD2. The germline gives CDR1 SNHLY, CDR2 FYNNEI. The J segment lost 2 bases and the V segment lost 2 bases, leaving 1 base of the junction unmatched. The length of the CDR3 is 14 residues. CDR3 amino acids: CASSEQRGAYEQYF. The CDR3 bases are TGTGCCAGCAGTGAACAGCGGGGGGCCTACGAGCAGTACTTC. The whole variable domain, remainder taken from reference TRBV2 and TRBJ2-7, is EPEVTQTPSHQVTQMGQEVILRCVPISNHLYFYWYRQILGQKVEFLVSFYNNEISEKSEIFDDQFSVERPDGSNFTLKIRSTKLEDSAMYFCASSEQRGAYEQYFGPGTRLTVT.

The chain has TRBV5-1 and TRBJ2-1, with D tentatively TRBD1 (6 bases). CDR1 is SGHRS, CDR2 YFSETQ, per germline. The CDR3 is 17 amino acids. V was pared by 0 bases and J by 0 bases, with 13 bases between. This CDR3 is CASSLAGADSSYNEQFF. CDR3 bases: TGCGCCAGCAGCTTGGCAGGGGCAGACAGCTCCTACAATGAGCAGTTCTTC.

The rearrangement uses TRBV6-6 and TRBJ1-6; D is possibly TRBD1 (5 bases). Between the trimmed V and J ends, which lost 2 bases and 9 bases, there was a span of 14 bases. CDR3 size: 15 residues. CDR1 is MNHNY and CDR2 is SVGAGI in the germline V gene (reference sequence). The CDR3 coding sequence is TGTGCCAGCAGTTACGGGGCCTCTCTGGGTTCACCCCTCCACTTT. The encoded protein is CASSYGASLGSPLHF.

V is TRBV6-1 and J is TRBJ2-1, with D possibly being TRBD1 (5 bases). The CDR3 runs 13 residues. Germline V gene sequence: CDR1 MNHNS, CDR2 SASEGT. Trimming left V 10 bases short and J 3 bases short, with 13 bases between. CDR3 residues: CATNRLGYNEQFF. CDR3 coding DNA: TGTGCCACCAACAGGTTAGGCTACAATGAGCAGTTCTTC.